The clone carrying this T cell receptor (beta chain) was recorded once. Original data processing: Reference gene primer amplification yielded estimated nucleated cell counts. Clones were read by immunoSEQ multiplex PCR, and TCRdb kept only the in-frame ones, dropping some. V and J calls and clone size follow that table, whereas D and trimming were derived from the DNA. Of 150,000 to 200,000 clones listed, 83% are singletons. Germline CDR1 SNHLY, CDR2 FYNNEI. The CDR3 covers 14 residues. The V and J ends lost 8 bases and 6 bases, in that order; junction bases with no gene match: 6. The entry originates in a study of blood T cell repertoires in COVID-19. Background on the study: Specimens from acute and convalescent COVID-19 originated in the United States, Italy and Spain.

Input material: peripheral blood. The chain combines TRBV2 with TRBJ2-2; 10 bases match TRBD1. This TCR came from a woman between 70 and 85 years old with COVID-19, enrolled during active disease. The CDR3 DNA follows: TGTGCCAGCCGGGACAGGGGTTATGCCGGGGAGCTGTTTTTT. It encodes CASRDRGYAGELFF.